Listed below are T cell receptor beta chains from one sample, sequenced in a study of Graves' ophthalmopathy and Graves' hyperthyroidism. TCRdb independently ran MiXCR on the multiplex PCR reads; one entry per CDR3 protein. The sample holds some 160,000 distinct CDR3 sequences, 30% to 45% seen once. What was sequenced was peripheral blood. Receptors were obtained from a man younger than 40 with Graves' ophthalmopathy. Both conserved end residues are trimmed from each CDR3. Fields, in order: J gene, V gene, CDR3 protein.

J gene: TRBJ1-5
V gene: TRBV6-1
CDR3 protein: ASSAPGTGGSNQPQH

J gene: TRBJ2-5
V gene: TRBV28
CDR3 protein: ASTRWGGGQETQY

J gene: TRBJ2-5
V gene: TRBV6-1
CDR3 protein: ASSGGLVGAQY

J gene: TRBJ1-1
V gene: TRBV15
CDR3 protein: ATSSVNVPGQGNTEAF

J gene: TRBJ2-7
V gene: TRBV27
CDR3 protein: ASSLRDTTSYEQY

J gene: TRBJ1-2
V gene: TRBV20-1
CDR3 protein: SARTVYGYT

J gene: TRBJ1-2
V gene: TRBV28
CDR3 protein: ASSLETARLNGYT

J gene: TRBJ1-2
V gene: TRBV12-3/TRBV12-4
CDR3 protein: ASSPRGYRGLNYGYT

J gene: TRBJ2-7
V gene: TRBV30
CDR3 protein: AWSPAGGSYEQY

J gene: TRBJ2-7
V gene: TRBV12-3/TRBV12-4
CDR3 protein: ASSLGTVPGQY

J gene: TRBJ1-5
V gene: TRBV10-3
CDR3 protein: AISEGTGEQH

J gene: TRBJ2-7
V gene: TRBV20-1
CDR3 protein: SAQTGAAGRHEQY

J gene: TRBJ2-3
V gene: TRBV6-2/TRBV6-3
CDR3 protein: ASRRLAGVDTQY

J gene: TRBJ1-2
V gene: TRBV7-3
CDR3 protein: ASSGGQGTGYT

J gene: TRBJ1-5
V gene: TRBV6-2/TRBV6-3
CDR3 protein: ASSYISNQPQH

J gene: TRBJ2-7
V gene: TRBV7-2
CDR3 protein: ASSPLPRFVY

J gene: TRBJ2-5
V gene: TRBV26
CDR3 protein: ASSQDPGGASETQY

J gene: TRBJ2-3
V gene: TRBV7-2
CDR3 protein: ASSLEGNSQY

J gene: TRBJ2-7
V gene: TRBV4-3
CDR3 protein: ASSQASSVPPYEQY

J gene: TRBJ2-7
V gene: TRBV20-1
CDR3 protein: SARRRLKPPSGVSSYEQY

J gene: TRBJ1-6
V gene: TRBV27
CDR3 protein: ASSLGNNSPLH

J gene: TRBJ2-7
V gene: TRBV5-4
CDR3 protein: ASSPGGGRNYEQY

J gene: TRBJ1-1
V gene: TRBV28
CDR3 protein: ASSPGAGWVTEAF

J gene: TRBJ2-5
V gene: TRBV12-5
CDR3 protein: ASGVAQETQY

J gene: TRBJ1-2
V gene: TRBV6-1
CDR3 protein: ASGQGREGYT

J gene: TRBJ2-7
V gene: TRBV7-2
CDR3 protein: ASSRRTGIEQY

J gene: TRBJ2-5
V gene: TRBV15
CDR3 protein: ATSIRQGEYETQY

J gene: TRBJ1-1
V gene: TRBV12-3/TRBV12-4
CDR3 protein: ASKLTGLNTEAF

J gene: TRBJ1-5
V gene: TRBV28
CDR3 protein: ASRPIQGASNQPQH

J gene: TRBJ2-7
V gene: TRBV29-1
CDR3 protein: SAGRAGVPTDEQY

J gene: TRBJ1-5
V gene: TRBV12-3/TRBV12-4
CDR3 protein: ASSLDRPQPQH